Reported below is one T cell receptor (beta chain). As yet, its antigen is unknown. The data are from a study of radiotherapy plus CTLA-4 blockade in lung cancer. The CDR3 covers 19 residues. CDR1 and CDR2 (germline): MNHEY, SMNVEV (reference sequence). With V trimmed by 8 bases and J by 0 bases, 16 bases remained unmatched. Study results and limitations: Expansion of tumor-derived TCR clones was observed in blood after radiotherapy plus ipilimumab.

The method was immunoSEQ multiplex PCR; TCRdb's version includes in-frame clones alone and lacks a portion of them. The table lists about 48,000 clones, 70% to 90% of them singletons, with about a sixth in the top ten. This TCR was sampled from a human donor with non-small cell lung cancer that progressed on radiotherapy plus ipilimumab. Some clones in this sample may be carry-over from other donors' samples. The rearrangement links TRBV27 to TRBJ1-3; 10 bases align to TRBD1. Sequencing used peripheral blood, obtained from a patient treated with radiotherapy plus ipilimumab. Here the CDR3 reads CASQPRAWTGGISGNTIYF. The DNA for the CDR3 is TGTGCCAGCCAGCCCCGTGCGTGGACAGGGGGAATCTCTGGAAACACCATATATTTT.